These 6 T cell receptor beta chains were all obtained from the same sample, sequenced in a study of T cell repertoires in cytomegalovirus infection. TCRdb processed the reads anew with MiXCR; each CDR3 protein has one entry. The table lists 550,000 to 700,000 distinct CDR3 sequences, around two fifths of them singletons. Antigens for these TCRs are unknown. The material was cultured PBMCs, obtained from culture after CMV antigen stimulation. The origin of the receptors is a human donor in good health (CMV status not recorded). Some clones in this sample may be carry-over from other donors' samples.

V gene TRBV20-1 combines with J gene TRBJ2-1, with D perhaps TRBD2 (7 bases). The V end was cut by 0 bases, the J end by 5 bases, with 14 bases between. The CDR3 covers 15 residues. Germline CDR1 and CDR2: DFQATT and SNEGSKA (reference sequence). The CDR3 spells CSARDWRGGNNEQFF. The CDR3 DNA sequence: TGCAGTGCTAGAGATTGGAGGGGGGGGAACAATGAGCAGTTCTTC.

V gene TRBV2 combines with J gene TRBJ1-3; D is uncertain. Germline assignment: CDR1 SNHLY and CDR2 FYNNEI. Trimming pared 8 bases from V and 2 bases from J, leaving 7 bases between. The CDR3 has 12 amino acids. CDR3 DNA sequence: TGTGCCAGCCGACCACCTGGAAACACCATATATTTT. This encodes CASRPPGNTIYF.

The gene calls are TRBV7-8 and TRBJ2-1, with TRBD2 matching over 15 bases. Trimming cost V 6 bases and J 4 bases; bases outside gene matches: 13. Per germline, CDR1 SGHVS and CDR2 FQNEAQ. The CDR3 runs 19 residues. DNA of the CDR3: TGTGCCAGCAGGGAAAGACCGGGACTAGCGGGGGGTTCTTACAATGAGCAGTTCTTC. Translating it yields CASRERPGLAGGSYNEQFF.

This CDR3 reads CASSQNIRQGRGYSNQPQHF. The CDR3 nucleotides are TGTGCCAGCAGTCAAAATATCCGACAGGGACGAGGGTATAGCAATCAGCCCCAGCATTTT. The gene calls are TRBV6-4 and TRBJ1-5; 7 positions match TRBD1. Germline V gene sequence: CDR1 MRHNA, CDR2 SNTAGT. Trimming cost V 5 bases and J 0 bases; bases outside gene matches: 19. This CDR3 has 20 amino acids.

This clonotype was seen only a few times. V is TRBV12-3 or TRBV12-4 and J is TRBJ1-1; unclear D gene. The V end lost 2 bases, the J end lost 8 bases, and 12 bases lay between the germline ends. CDR3 length: 13 residues. CDR3 in amino acids: CASSLRRLGEAFF. The CDR3 coding sequence is TGTGCCAGCAGTTTAAGGCGCCTAGGCGAAGCTTTCTTT.

V usage is TRBV19 and J usage is TRBJ2-5; 10 positions agree with TRBD1. This CDR3 comprises 15 residues. V dropped 6 bases and J dropped 1; count of bases not matched to a gene: 5. The V gene's germline CDR1 is LNHDA and CDR2 SQIVND (reference sequence). Here the CDR3 reads CASSKGQGFQETQYF. The CDR3 DNA sequence: TGTGCCAGTAGCAAGGGACAGGGGTTCCAAGAGACCCAGTACTTC.